Listed below are T cell receptor beta chains from one sample, sequenced in a study of blood T cell repertoires in COVID-19. Using immunoSEQ multiplex PCR, the repertoire was profiled, and TCRdb retains in-frame clones only, with some absent. The sample yields about 170,000 clones, about nine tenths seen once. What was sequenced was PBMCs or T cells enriched from blood (not recorded which). The receptor set was obtained from a woman aged 18-35 years who had recovered from COVID-19. Both conserved end residues are part of each CDR3. The order of the fields is clone size, J gene, V gene, CDR3 protein. Rows may omit the clone size; those that give it use once, few, many or a size class.

>-|TRBJ1-4|TRBV5-6
CASSLAGLNEKLFF
>-|TRBJ2-1|TRBV7-6
CASSYTGTGAREQFF
>few|TRBJ1-5|TRBV19
CASKQEYSNQPQHF
>-|TRBJ1-4|TRBV3-1/TRBV3-2
CASSLRTGGSEKLFF
>-|TRBJ2-4|TRBV5-8
CAIPPLDIVNIQYF
>-|TRBJ1-6|TRBV7-2
CASSQKGQGAYSPLHF
>-|TRBJ2-7|TRBV28
CASQTPLADYEQYF
>-|TRBJ2-7|TRBV18
CASSPTTPSYEQYF
>-|TRBJ1-6|TRBV3-1/TRBV3-2
CASSQTGTGNSPLHF
>once|TRBJ1-1|TRBV12-3/TRBV12-4
CASSHGQGEAFF
>few|TRBJ1-5|TRBV5-1
CASSPGQRGEKHF
>-|TRBJ2-5|TRBV6-2/TRBV6-3
CASSSATSGSAYQETQYF
>-|TRBJ2-1|TRBV5-1
CASSLETTSSYNEQFF
>-|TRBJ2-6|TRBV28
CASSPPGSGANVLTF
>-|TRBJ2-3|TRBV10-3
CAISESAGERDTQYF
>-|TRBJ2-5|TRBV10-3
CASSGTKGQETQYF
>-|TRBJ2-7|TRBV3-1/TRBV3-2
CASSQEIASGAYEQYF
>-|TRBJ2-1|TRBV7-9
CASSLGAGQDVRFF
>-|TRBJ2-2|TRBV5-4
CTALAGGQPGGKTNTGELFF
>-|TRBJ2-7|TRBV11-2
CASSLADEQYF
>many|TRBJ2-7|TRBV20-1
CSASGNEQYF
>-|TRBJ1-1|TRBV7-9
CASSLHPGTEAFF
>few|TRBJ1-5|TRBV28
CASTLAGTGAAQPQHF
>-|TRBJ1-1|TRBV5-1
CASSLERRMNTEAFF
>-|TRBJ2-1|TRBV15
CATSRDYERASGRAMGNEQFF
>once|TRBJ2-3|TRBV15
CATSGSRGISDTQYF
>-|TRBJ1-1|TRBV9
CASSVGGATEAFF
>-|TRBJ2-5|TRBV7-2
CASSLDSGEGETQYF
>-|TRBJ2-2|TRBV3-1/TRBV3-2
CASSQDAGLGPNTGELFF
>-|TRBJ2-1|TRBV29-1
CSVKREVLNEQFF
>-|TRBJ1-4|TRBV15
CATSTGDSNEKLFF
>-|TRBJ2-1|TRBV7-8
CASSSHRGGEQFF
>-|TRBJ2-2|TRBV4-3
CASSQGPRGLVSGELFF
>few|TRBJ2-1|TRBV4-2
CASSPTRTKNNEQFF
>-|TRBJ2-5|TRBV7-7
CASSLGIRAETQYF
>-|TRBJ1-2|TRBV19
CASHDRGDGYTF
>-|TRBJ2-7|TRBV3-1/TRBV3-2
CASSPFVGEGEQYF
>-|TRBJ2-3|TRBV4-1
CASSQRDTQYF
>-|TRBJ1-5|TRBV5-8
CASSDHGTGSGQPQHF
>-|TRBJ2-3|TRBV9
CASDAGEGRFSDTQYF
>once|TRBJ1-5|TRBV25-1
CASSGGGSNQPQHF
>-|TRBJ2-1|TRBV7-7
CASSLDRANEQFF
>once|TRBJ2-7|TRBV30
CAWSKSEGSYEQYF
>once|TRBJ2-6|TRBV28
CASSRQGAGANVLTF
>-|TRBJ2-1|TRBV10-1
CASSEPTSGSPTEQFF
>once|TRBJ2-5|TRBV19
CASSNNRIRETQYF
>-|TRBJ1-4|TRBV6-5
CASSYSLGTVSEKLFF
>-|TRBJ2-7|TRBV3-1/TRBV3-2
CASSQDYGGRARF
>-|TRBJ1-1|TRBV28
CASSPPGTGNTEAFF
>-|TRBJ2-3|TRBV7-3
CASSYLAGNTDTQYF
>-|TRBJ2-7|TRBV4-2
CASSQIAGGSSYEQYF
>-|TRBJ2-7|TRBV12-5
CARYRWDSYEQYF
>once|TRBJ2-2|TRBV7-4
CASSPRGASGIYLNTGELFF
>-|TRBJ1-1|TRBV10-3
CAIQGLNTEAFF